This is a list of T cell receptor beta chains from one sample in a study of cytomegalovirus exposure and HLA in healthy donors. TCRdb's table, derived via immunoSEQ multiplex PCR, lists solely in-frame clones and lacks some. The data contain 110,000 to 150,000 clones, about 8.9% of them singletons. Material: PBMCs. The receptors stem from a man over 45 in good health and CMV-seronegative. CDR3s include the opening cysteine and the closing phenylalanine or tryptophan. A D gene is named only where the DNA matches it firmly. Only some rows state a clone size, as once, few, many or a class for expanded clones.

d_call	clone_size	v_call	j_call	cdr3_aa	cdr3_nt
TRBD2	.	TRBV6-6	TRBJ2-1	CASSSTGTNNEQFF	TGTGCCAGCAGTTCTACCGGGACTAACAATGAGCAGTTCTTC
.	.	TRBV28	TRBJ1-5	CASSFLRGMGNQPQHF	TGTGCCAGCAGTTTTTTGCGGGGTATGGGCAATCAGCCCCAGCATTTT
TRBD2	.	TRBV11-2	TRBJ2-2	CASSLRREGPGTGELFF	TGTGCCAGCAGCTTAAGGCGGGAGGGCCCTGGGACCGGGGAGCTGTTTTTT
TRBD1	few	TRBV15	TRBJ2-5	CATSSWTGGRETQYF	TGTGCCACCAGCAGCTGGACAGGGGGCCGGGAGACCCAGTACTTC
.	few	TRBV5-1	TRBJ2-7	CASSLSQGFSSYEQYF	TGCGCCAGCAGCTTGTCTCAGGGGTTTAGCTCCTACGAGCAGTACTTC
TRBD1	few	TRBV28	TRBJ2-4	CASSLGGTGSKNIQYF	TGTGCCAGCAGTTTAGGTGGGACAGGGTCGAAAAACATTCAGTACTTC
TRBD2	.	TRBV25-1	TRBJ2-5	CASSELTSGREKETQYF	TGTGCCAGCAGTGAACTGACTAGCGGGAGGGAAAAAGAGACCCAGTACTTC
TRBD1	.	TRBV5-6	TRBJ2-3	CASSSGQGTDTQYF	TGTGCCAGCAGCTCTGGACAGGGGACAGATACGCAGTATTTT
.	few	TRBV4-1	TRBJ2-3	CASSHVGGSGFSTDTQYF	TGCGCCAGCAGCCATGTGGGGGGTAGCGGCTTTAGCACAGATACGCAGTATTTT
.	.	TRBV11-1	TRBJ2-1	CASSLRGSSYNEQFF	TGTGCCAGCAGCTTACGCGGCAGCTCCTACAATGAGCAGTTCTTC